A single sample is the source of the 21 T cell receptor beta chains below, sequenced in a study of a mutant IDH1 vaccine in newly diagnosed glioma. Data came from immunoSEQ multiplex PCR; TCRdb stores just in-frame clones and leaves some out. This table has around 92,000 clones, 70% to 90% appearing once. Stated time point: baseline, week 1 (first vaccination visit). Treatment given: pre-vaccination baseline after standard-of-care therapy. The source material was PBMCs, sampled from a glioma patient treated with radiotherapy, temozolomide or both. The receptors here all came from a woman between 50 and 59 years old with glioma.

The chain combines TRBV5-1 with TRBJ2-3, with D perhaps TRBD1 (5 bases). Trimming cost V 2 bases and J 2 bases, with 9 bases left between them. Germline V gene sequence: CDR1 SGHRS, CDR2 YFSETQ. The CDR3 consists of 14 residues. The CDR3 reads CASSLDSPTDTQYF. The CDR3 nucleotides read TGCGCCAGCAGCTTAGACAGCCCCACAGATACGCAGTATTTT.

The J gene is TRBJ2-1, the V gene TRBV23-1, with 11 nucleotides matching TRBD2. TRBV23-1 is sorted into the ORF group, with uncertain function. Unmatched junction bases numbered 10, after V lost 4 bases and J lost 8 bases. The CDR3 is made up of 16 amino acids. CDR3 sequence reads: CASSLTSGGCGHEQFF. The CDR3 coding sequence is TGCGCCAGCAGTCTCACTAGCGGGGGATGTGGGCATGAGCAGTTCTTC.

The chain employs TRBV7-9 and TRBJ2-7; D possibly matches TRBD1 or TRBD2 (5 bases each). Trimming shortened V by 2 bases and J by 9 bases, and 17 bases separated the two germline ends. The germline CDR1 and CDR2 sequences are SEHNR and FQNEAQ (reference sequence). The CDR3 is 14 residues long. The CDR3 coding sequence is TGTGCCAGCAGCTTAACGGGGACGGATTCCGTGCAGTACTTC. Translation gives CASSLTGTDSVQYF.

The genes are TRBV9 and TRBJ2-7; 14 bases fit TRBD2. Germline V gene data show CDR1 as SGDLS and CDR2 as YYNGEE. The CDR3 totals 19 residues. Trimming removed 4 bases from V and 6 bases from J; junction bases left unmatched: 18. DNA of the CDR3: TGTGCCAGCAGCCCCGGCGGGACAGAGGGGACTAGCGGGAGAGTCGAGCAGTACTTC. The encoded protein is CASSPGGTEGTSGRVEQYF.

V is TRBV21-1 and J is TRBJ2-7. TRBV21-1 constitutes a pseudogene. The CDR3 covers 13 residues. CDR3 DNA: TGTGCCAGCAGCAAACATGGGGTTGACGAGCAGTACTTC. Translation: CASSKHGVDEQYF.

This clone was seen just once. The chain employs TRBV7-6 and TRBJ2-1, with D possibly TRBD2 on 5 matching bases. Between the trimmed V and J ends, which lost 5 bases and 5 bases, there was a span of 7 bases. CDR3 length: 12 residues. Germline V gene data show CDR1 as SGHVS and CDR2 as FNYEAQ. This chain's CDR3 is CASSPGNNEQFF. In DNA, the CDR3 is TGTGCCAGCAGCCCCGGGAACAATGAGCAGTTCTTC.

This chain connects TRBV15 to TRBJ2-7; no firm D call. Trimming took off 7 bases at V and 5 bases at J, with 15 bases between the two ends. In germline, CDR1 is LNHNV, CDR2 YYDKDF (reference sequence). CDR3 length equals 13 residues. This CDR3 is CATTPYYGDEQYF. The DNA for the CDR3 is TGTGCCACCACCCCATACTATGGGGACGAGCAGTACTTC.

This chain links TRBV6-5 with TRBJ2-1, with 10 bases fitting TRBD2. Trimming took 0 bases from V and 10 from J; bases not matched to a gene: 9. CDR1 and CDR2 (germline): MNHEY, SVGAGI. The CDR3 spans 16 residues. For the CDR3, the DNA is TGTGCCAGCAGTTACTCGATACGGACTAGCGGCAGCGAGCAGTTCTTC. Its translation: CASSYSIRTSGSEQFF.

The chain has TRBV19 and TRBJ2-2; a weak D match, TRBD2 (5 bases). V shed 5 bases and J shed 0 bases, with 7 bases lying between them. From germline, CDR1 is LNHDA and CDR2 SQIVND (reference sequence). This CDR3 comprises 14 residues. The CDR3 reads CASSWGANTGELFF. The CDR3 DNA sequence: TGTGCCAGTAGTTGGGGAGCGAACACCGGGGAGCTGTTTTTT.

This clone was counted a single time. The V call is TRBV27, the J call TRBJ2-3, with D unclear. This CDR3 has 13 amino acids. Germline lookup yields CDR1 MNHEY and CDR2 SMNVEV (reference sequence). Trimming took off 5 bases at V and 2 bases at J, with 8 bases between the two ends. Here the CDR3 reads CASSDLFTDTQYF. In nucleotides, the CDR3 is TGTGCCAGCAGTGACCTATTCACAGATACGCAGTATTTT.

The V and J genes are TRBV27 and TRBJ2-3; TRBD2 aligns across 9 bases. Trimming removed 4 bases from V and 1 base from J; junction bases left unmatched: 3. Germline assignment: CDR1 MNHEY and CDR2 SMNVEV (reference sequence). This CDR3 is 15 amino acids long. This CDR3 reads CASSSRTSGTDTQYF. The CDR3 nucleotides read TGTGCCAGCAGTTCCAGGACTAGCGGCACAGATACGCAGTATTTT.

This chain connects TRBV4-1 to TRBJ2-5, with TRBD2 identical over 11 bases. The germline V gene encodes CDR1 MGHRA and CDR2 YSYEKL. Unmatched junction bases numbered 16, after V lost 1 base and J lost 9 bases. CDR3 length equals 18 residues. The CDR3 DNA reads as TGCGCCAGCAGCCAAGCGGGGCTAGCGGGAGGCCGGGTCCGAGCCCAGTACTTC. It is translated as CASSQAGLAGGRVRAQYF.

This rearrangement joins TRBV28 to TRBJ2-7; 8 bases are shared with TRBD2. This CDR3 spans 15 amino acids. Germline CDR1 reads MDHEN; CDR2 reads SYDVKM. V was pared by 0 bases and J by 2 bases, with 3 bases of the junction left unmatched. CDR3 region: CASSLWGTSAYEQYF. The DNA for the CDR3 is TGTGCCAGCAGTTTATGGGGGACTAGTGCCTACGAGCAGTACTTC.

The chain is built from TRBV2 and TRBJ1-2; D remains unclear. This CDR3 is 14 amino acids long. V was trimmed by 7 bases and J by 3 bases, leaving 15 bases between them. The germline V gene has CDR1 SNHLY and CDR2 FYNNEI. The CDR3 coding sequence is TGTGCCAGCACCTCCGTTGGGGATCACTATGGCTACACCTTC. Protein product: CASTSVGDHYGYTF.

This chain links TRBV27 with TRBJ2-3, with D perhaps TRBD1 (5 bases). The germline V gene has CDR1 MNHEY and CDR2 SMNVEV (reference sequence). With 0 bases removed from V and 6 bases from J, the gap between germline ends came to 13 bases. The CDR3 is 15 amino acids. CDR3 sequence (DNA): TGTGCCAGCAGTTTATCCCCCCAGGGCTCGGATACGCAGTATTTT. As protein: CASSLSPQGSDTQYF.

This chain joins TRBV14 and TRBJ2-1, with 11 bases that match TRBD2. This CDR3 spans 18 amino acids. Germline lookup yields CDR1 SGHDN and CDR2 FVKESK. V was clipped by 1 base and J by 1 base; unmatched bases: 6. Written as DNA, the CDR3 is TGTGCCAGCAGCCAAGGGGGGACTAGCGGACGATCCTACAATGAGCAGTTCTTC. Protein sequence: CASSQGGTSGRSYNEQFF.

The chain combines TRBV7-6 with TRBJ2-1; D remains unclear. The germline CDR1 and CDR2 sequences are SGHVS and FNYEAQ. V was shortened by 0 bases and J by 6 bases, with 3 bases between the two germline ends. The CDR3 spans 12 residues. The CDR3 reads CASSLASNEQFF. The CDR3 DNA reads TGTGCCAGCAGCTTAGCCTCCAATGAGCAGTTCTTC. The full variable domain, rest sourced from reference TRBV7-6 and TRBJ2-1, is GAGVSQSPRYKVTKRGQDVALRCDPISGHVSLYWYRQALGQGPEFLTYFNYEAQQDKSGLPNDRFSAERPEGSISTLTIQRTEQRDSAMYRCASSLASNEQFFGPGTRLTVL.

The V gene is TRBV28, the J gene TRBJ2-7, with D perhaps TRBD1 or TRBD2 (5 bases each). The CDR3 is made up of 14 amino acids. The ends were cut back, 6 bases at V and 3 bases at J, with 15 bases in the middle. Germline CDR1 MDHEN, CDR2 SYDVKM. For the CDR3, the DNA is TGTGCCAGCAGCTCCCCCGGGACGGGCTACGAGCAGTACTTC. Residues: CASSSPGTGYEQYF.

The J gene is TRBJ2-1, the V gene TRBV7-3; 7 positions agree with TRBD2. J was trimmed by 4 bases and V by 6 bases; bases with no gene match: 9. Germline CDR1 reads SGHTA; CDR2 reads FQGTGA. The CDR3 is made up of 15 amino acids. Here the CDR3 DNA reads TGTGCCAGCAGGGCCAGGCTAGCGGAGTACAATGAGCAGTTCTTC. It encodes CASRARLAEYNEQFF.

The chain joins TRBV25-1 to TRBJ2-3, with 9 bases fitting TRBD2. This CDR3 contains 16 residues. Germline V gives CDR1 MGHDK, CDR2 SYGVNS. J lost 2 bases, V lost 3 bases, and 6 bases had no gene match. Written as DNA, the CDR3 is TGTGCCAGCAGTGACCGACTAGCGGTATACACAGATACGCAGTATTTT. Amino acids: CASSDRLAVYTDTQYF.

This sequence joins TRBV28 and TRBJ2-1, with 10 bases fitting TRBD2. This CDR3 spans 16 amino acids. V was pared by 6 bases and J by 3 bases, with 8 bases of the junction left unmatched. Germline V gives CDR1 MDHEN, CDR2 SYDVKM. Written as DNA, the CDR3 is TGTGCCAGCAGGTCTTCAGCGGGAGGGAGCTACAATGAGCAGTTCTTC. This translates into CASRSSAGGSYNEQFF.